The 25 T cell receptor beta chains below all came from one sample that was sequenced in a study of cytomegalovirus exposure and HLA in healthy donors. The PCR employed 60 Vbeta primers together with 13 Jbeta primers. Here immunoSEQ multiplex PCR was the method, and the copy in TCRdb shows in-frame clones only, minus some. The sample yields around 50,000 clones, of which the top ten take up around 2%. The sequencing sample was made of PBMCs. These receptors came from a woman in her 40s in good health and CMV-seronegative.

The chain links TRBV19 to TRBJ1-2, with D tentatively TRBD1 (6 bases). The CDR3 runs to 12 residues. V lost 9 bases, J lost 6 bases, and 14 bases lay in between. Germline CDR1 LNHDA, CDR2 SQIVND (reference sequence). CDR3 sequence: CARNGGRDGYTF. The CDR3, as DNA: TGTGCCAGAAATGGGGGCCGAGATGGCTACACCTTC. The variable domain in full, completed from reference TRBV19 and TRBJ1-2, reads DGGITQSPKYLFRKEGQNVTLSCEQNLNHDAMYWYRQDPGQGLRLIYYSQIVNDFQKGDIAEGYSVSREKKESFPLTVTSAQKNPTAFYLCARNGGRDGYTFGSGTRLTVV.

The chain is built from TRBV6-1 and TRBJ2-3; TRBD2 agrees at 11 bases. V shed 6 bases and J 6 bases; nucleotides not matched to a gene: 8. Germline CDR1 and CDR2: MNHNS and SASEGT. The CDR3 extends over 15 amino acids. The CDR3 spells CASSRLAGQRDTQYF. DNA for the CDR3: TGTGCCAGCAGCAGACTAGCGGGACAAAGGGATACGCAGTATTTT.

The rearrangement links TRBV7-2 to TRBJ1-5; 7 bases are a match to TRBD1. The CDR3 runs 17 residues. Trimming cost V 5 bases and J 7 bases; bases outside gene matches: 17. Germline CDR1 is SGHTA and CDR2 is FQGNSA. DNA for the CDR3: TGTGCCAGCAGCGACGTCCCTAGGGAGACAGGGTACCAGCCCCAGCATTTT. This encodes CASSDVPRETGYQPQHF.

V usage is TRBV7-8 and J usage is TRBJ2-1; 8 bases agree with TRBD1. From germline, CDR1 is SGHVS and CDR2 FQNEAQ. V shed 8 bases, J shed 5 bases, and the junction held 8 bases outside the gene matches. This CDR3 has 14 amino acids. CDR3 in DNA: TGTGCCAGCCCTCTAAACAGGGGGGACAATGAGCAGTTCTTC. Its translation is CASPLNRGDNEQFF.

This chain connects TRBV4-3 to TRBJ1-5, with 7 bases matching TRBD1. CDR1 and CDR2 (germline): LGHNA, YSLEER. The CDR3 loop spans 15 amino acids. Trimming cost V 4 bases and J 2 bases; bases outside gene matches: 5. Here the CDR3 reads CASSRTGEGNQPQHF. CDR3 DNA sequence: TGCGCCAGCAGCCGAACAGGGGAAGGCAATCAGCCCCAGCATTTT.

The chain links TRBV6-5 to TRBJ2-3, with 9 bases matching TRBD1. After removal of 7 bases from V and 4 bases from J, the junction contained 9 bases not matched to a gene. The CDR3 loop spans 15 amino acids. Germline loops: CDR1 MNHEY, CDR2 SVGAGI. CDR3 sequence (DNA): TGTGCCAGCAAATCCAGGACAGGGGTGGCAGATACGCAGTATTTT. This gives the protein CASKSRTGVADTQYF.

The CDR3 nucleotides read TGCGCCAGCACCTTAGGGGGCGATGGGACTGAAGCTTTCTTT. It yields the protein CASTLGGDGTEAFF. V usage is TRBV5-1 and J usage is TRBJ1-1; 7 nucleotides line up with TRBD1. The CDR3 extends over 14 amino acids. The germline gives CDR1 SGHRS, CDR2 YFSETQ. V lost 6 bases and J lost 5; bases outside the gene matches: 10. The whole variable domain, remainder taken from reference TRBV5-1 and TRBJ1-1, is KAGVTQTPRYLIKTRGQQVTLSCSPISGHRSVSWYQQTPGQGLQFLFEYFSETQRNKGNFPGRFSGRQFSNSRSEMNVSTLELGDSALYLCASTLGGDGTEAFFGQGTRLTVV.

This rearrangement joins TRBV11-2 to TRBJ2-2; weak D call: TRBD1 (5 bases). V lost 2 bases to trimming and J lost 4 bases, with 11 bases between them. Germline assignment: CDR1 SGHAT and CDR2 FQNNGV. The CDR3 runs 15 residues. CDR3 sequence reads: CASSLSQGTTGELFF. In DNA form, the CDR3 reads TGTGCCAGCAGCTTATCCCAGGGAACCACCGGGGAGCTGTTTTTT.

CDR3 DNA: TGTGCCAGCAGCCCCCCGTTGGGAGCGGGAGGGTACAATGAGCAGTTCTTC. Protein product: CASSPPLGAGGYNEQFF. This sequence joins TRBV9 and TRBJ2-1, with TRBD2 matching 10 bases. The CDR3 sequence is 17 residues long. V shed 4 bases and J 4 bases; nucleotides not matched to a gene: 11. CDR1 SGDLS and CDR2 YYNGEE come from the germline V gene.

Note on this clone: The same CDR3 is also encoded by other DNA sequences in this sample. The rearrangement joins TRBV2 to TRBJ2-1, with a tentative D call TRBD2 (5 bases). Per germline, CDR1 SNHLY and CDR2 FYNNEI. The CDR3 extends over 16 amino acids. V gave up 9 bases and J gave up 7 bases, with 25 bases separating them. CDR3 DNA sequence: TGTGCCAGGACCCTTCGGGGAGAACCGAGCCCTAATGAGCAGTTCTTC. Amino acid sequence: CARTLRGEPSPNEQFF.

The chain joins TRBV14 to TRBJ2-5; the D gene is possibly TRBD2 (6 bases). The DNA end is more similar to TRBJ2-7, so the J call may be wrong. Germline V CDR1 and CDR2: SGHDN, FVKESK. This CDR3 is built from 14 residues. CDR3 DNA: TGTGCCAGCAGCCAAGGGAGGGGTCCCTACGAGCAGTACTTC. Its translation: CASSQGRGPYEQYF.

The J gene is TRBJ2-5, the V gene TRBV7-6; 8 nucleotides agree with TRBD2. The V gene end was trimmed by 2 bases and the J gene end by 5 bases; junction bases not matched to a gene: 7. CDR3 length: 15 residues. Germline loops: CDR1 SGHVS, CDR2 FNYEAQ. CDR3 sequence (DNA): TGTGCCAGCAGCTTAACAGCGGGGGAGGGGGAGACCCAGTACTTC. This gives the protein CASSLTAGEGETQYF.

The genes are TRBV19 and TRBJ2-1; 13 nucleotides align to TRBD2. Per germline, CDR1 LNHDA and CDR2 SQIVND (reference sequence). V dropped 0 bases and J dropped 0; count of bases not matched to a gene: 8. The length of the CDR3 is 20 residues. CDR3 bases: TGTGCCAGTAGTATAGAAGGGACTAGCGGGATCCCGAGCTCCTACAATGAGCAGTTCTTC. Amino acid sequence: CASSIEGTSGIPSSYNEQFF. The variable domain in full, with the rest retrieved from reference TRBV19 and TRBJ2-1, is DGGITQSPKYLFRKEGQNVTLSCEQNLNHDAMYWYRQDPGQGLRLIYYSQIVNDFQKGDIAEGYSVSREKKESFPLTVTSAQKNPTAFYLCASSIEGTSGIPSSYNEQFFGPGTRLTVL.

This rearrangement joins TRBV5-6 to TRBJ1-4; TRBD1 aligns across 7 bases. CDR1 is SGHDT and CDR2 is YYEEEE in the germline V gene. V lost 2 bases, J lost 2 bases, and 3 bases stayed unmatched. The length of the CDR3 is 15 residues. CDR3 coding DNA: TGTGCCAGCAGCTTAGGAGGGGGCACTAATGAAAAACTGTTTTTT. Translation gives CASSLGGGTNEKLFF. Based on the CDR3 plus reference TRBV5-6 and TRBJ1-4, the full variable domain is DAGVTQSPTHLIKTRGQQVTLRCSPKSGHDTVSWYQQALGQGPQFIFQYYEEEERQRGNFPDRFSGHQFPNYSSELNVNALLLGDSALYLCASSLGGGTNEKLFFGSGTQLSVL.

The chain recombines TRBV4-1 with TRBJ1-2; a possible D gene is TRBD1 (5 bases). The germline V gene has CDR1 MGHRA and CDR2 YSYEKL. This CDR3 has 15 amino acids. The V end lost 0 bases, the J end lost 8 bases, and 16 bases lay between the germline ends. CDR3 in amino acids: CASSQDNWDYSGYTF. The CDR3 DNA follows: TGCGCCAGCAGCCAAGATAACTGGGACTACTCGGGCTACACCTTC.

The rearrangement links TRBV7-2 to TRBJ2-7; D may be TRBD2 (5 bases). The germline gives CDR1 SGHTA, CDR2 FQGNSA. V was cut by 5 bases and J by 0 bases, with 14 bases left in between. The CDR3 is 15 residues long. The CDR3 sequence is CASSPRALNSYEQYF. CDR3 coding DNA: TGTGCCAGCAGCCCGAGGGCACTTAACTCCTACGAGCAGTACTTC.

The chain recombines TRBV6-5 with TRBJ2-7; 7 nucleotides match TRBD2. The germline V gene has CDR1 MNHEY and CDR2 SVGAGI. CDR3 length equals 14 residues. With V trimmed by 5 bases and J by 4 bases, 8 bases remained unmatched. CDR3 bases: TGTGCCAGCAGTCCCCGCGGGGGTTTGTACGAGCAGTACTTC. It translates to CASSPRGGLYEQYF.

The chain links TRBV6-5 to TRBJ2-1, with D perhaps TRBD2 (5 bases). CDR3 size: 15 residues. CDR1 MNHEY and CDR2 SVGAGI come from the germline V gene. V was trimmed by 6 bases and J by 4 bases, leaving 16 bases between them. The CDR3 sequence is CASSLAPEDYNEQFF. Written as DNA, the CDR3 is TGTGCCAGCAGCCTAGCCCCCGAAGATTACAATGAGCAGTTCTTC.

The chain joins TRBV19 to TRBJ2-7; D possibly corresponds to TRBD1 (5 bases). Germline CDR1 LNHDA, CDR2 SQIVND (reference sequence). This CDR3 region has 13 residues. Between the trimmed V and J ends, which lost 6 bases and 0 bases, there was a span of 9 bases. CDR3 DNA: TGTGCCAGTAGCGAAGACAGCTCCTACGAGCAGTACTTC. This codes for CASSEDSSYEQYF.

V gene TRBV2 combines with J gene TRBJ1-4, with 12 bases aligning to TRBD1. The CDR3 length is 15 residues. After removal of 6 bases from V and 8 bases from J, the junction contained 7 bases not matched to a gene. Germline assignment: CDR1 SNHLY and CDR2 FYNNEI. The CDR3 sequence is CASSVLGTGGEKLFF. DNA of the CDR3: TGTGCCAGCAGCGTTCTCGGGACAGGGGGCGAAAAACTGTTTTTT.

The chain links TRBV9 to TRBJ2-7; TRBD2 aligns across 8 bases. The CDR3 loop spans 18 amino acids. The V gene end was trimmed by 0 bases and the J gene end by 1 base; junction bases not matched to a gene: 12. Germline V CDR1 and CDR2: SGDLS, YYNGEE. The DNA for the CDR3 is TGTGCCAGCAGCGTAGGCCCCAGCGGGAGCATAAATTCCTACGAGCAGTACTTC. This codes for CASSVGPSGSINSYEQYF.

V usage is TRBV5-6 and J usage is TRBJ2-7; a weak D match, TRBD1 (6 bases). Germline V CDR1 and CDR2: SGHDT, YYEEEE. The V and J ends lost 4 bases and 1 base respectively, with 9 bases between them. This CDR3 is built from 13 residues. CDR3 region: CASSQGGSYEQYF. The DNA for the CDR3 is TGTGCCAGCAGCCAAGGGGGATCCTACGAGCAGTACTTC.

The chain recombines TRBV4-2 with TRBJ1-6; D ambiguous. Trimming took 0 bases from V and 0 from J, leaving 15 bases between them. This CDR3 contains 19 residues. The V gene's germline CDR1 is LGHNA and CDR2 YNFKEQ. CDR3 sequence: CASSQDVLSGSSYNSPLHF. CDR3 DNA sequence: TGTGCCAGCAGCCAAGATGTATTGTCGGGGAGCTCCTATAATTCACCCCTCCACTTT.

The CDR3 region is CASSLRGGTSTDTQYF. DNA of the CDR3: TGTGCCAGCAGCTTACGGGGCGGGACTAGCACAGATACGCAGTATTTT. The genes are TRBV7-3 and TRBJ2-3, with D possibly TRBD2 on 6 matching bases. The CDR3 sequence is 16 residues long. V was shortened by 2 bases and J by 0 bases, with 12 bases between the two germline ends. Germline V lookup: CDR1 SGHTA, CDR2 FQGTGA.

V gene TRBV29-1 combines with J gene TRBJ2-5, with a possible D match to TRBD1 (5 bases). The CDR3 length is 16 residues. The germline CDR1 and CDR2 sequences are SQVTM and ANQGSEA. Trimming left V 0 bases short and J 2 bases short, with 16 bases between. This CDR3 reads CSVEDPRGRAQETQYF. The CDR3 nucleotides read TGCAGCGTTGAAGATCCCCGCGGCAGGGCACAAGAGACCCAGTACTTC. The variable domain in full, with the rest retrieved from reference TRBV29-1 and TRBJ2-5, is SAVISQKPSRDICQRGTSLTIQCQVDSQVTMMFWYRQQPGQSLTLIATANQGSEATYESGFVIDKFPISRPNLTFSTLTVSNMSPEDSSIYLCSVEDPRGRAQETQYFGPGTRLLVL.